This T cell receptor beta chain was documented in a study of blood T cell repertoires in COVID-19. Overall study context: PBMCs, B-cell-depleted T cells, or T cells provided the cDNA or gDNA that made up the material.

How the authors handled the data: Amplification of reference gene primers provided the estimated nucleated cell counts. Using immunoSEQ multiplex PCR, the repertoire was profiled, and TCRdb retains in-frame clones only, with some absent. The DNA gave D and trimming, while V, J and clone size come from that table. Here the sample spans 100,000 to 150,000 clones, around 70% being singletons. V dropped 2 bases and J dropped 7 bases, with 13 bases sitting between them. There are 14 residues in the CDR3. CDR1 is SGHNT and CDR2 is YYREEE in the germline V gene (reference sequence). The Seattle patients, enrolled during active infection, were followed longitudinally.

This TCR was recovered from a man older than 75 with COVID-19, enrolled during active disease. V is TRBV5-4 and J is TRBJ2-4, with a possible D match to TRBD1 (6 bases). Sequenced: peripheral blood. The CDR3 spells CASSLQGDPNIQYF. In DNA, the CDR3 is TGTGCCAGCAGCTTACAGGGAGATCCTAACATTCAGTACTTC.